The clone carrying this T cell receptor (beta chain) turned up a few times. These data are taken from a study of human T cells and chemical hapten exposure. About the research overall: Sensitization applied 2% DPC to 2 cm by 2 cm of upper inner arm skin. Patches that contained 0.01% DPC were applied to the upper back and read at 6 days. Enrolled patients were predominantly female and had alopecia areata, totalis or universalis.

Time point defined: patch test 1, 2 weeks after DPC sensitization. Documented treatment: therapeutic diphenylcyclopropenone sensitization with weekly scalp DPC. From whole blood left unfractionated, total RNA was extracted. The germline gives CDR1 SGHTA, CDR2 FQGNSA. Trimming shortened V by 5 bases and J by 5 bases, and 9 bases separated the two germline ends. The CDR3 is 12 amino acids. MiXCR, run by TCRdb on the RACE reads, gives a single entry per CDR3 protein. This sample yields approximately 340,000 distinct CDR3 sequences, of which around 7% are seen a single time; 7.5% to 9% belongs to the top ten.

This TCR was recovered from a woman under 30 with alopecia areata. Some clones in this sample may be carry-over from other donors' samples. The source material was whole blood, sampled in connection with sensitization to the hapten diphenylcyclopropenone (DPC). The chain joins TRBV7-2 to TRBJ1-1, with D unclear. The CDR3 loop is CASSPQRTEAFF. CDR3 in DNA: TGTGCCAGCAGCCCTCAGCGGACTGAAGCTTTCTTT.